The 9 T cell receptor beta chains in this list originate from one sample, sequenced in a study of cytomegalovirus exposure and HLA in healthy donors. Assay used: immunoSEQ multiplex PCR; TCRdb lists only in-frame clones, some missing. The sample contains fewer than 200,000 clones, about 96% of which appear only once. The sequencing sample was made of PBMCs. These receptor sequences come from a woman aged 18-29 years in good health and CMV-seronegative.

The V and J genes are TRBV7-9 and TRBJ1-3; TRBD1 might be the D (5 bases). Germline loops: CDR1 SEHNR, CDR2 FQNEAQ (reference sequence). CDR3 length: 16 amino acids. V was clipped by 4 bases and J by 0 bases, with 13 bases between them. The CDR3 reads CASSWYRSNSGNTIYF. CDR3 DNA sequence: TGTGCCAGCAGCTGGTACAGGTCCAACTCTGGAAACACCATATATTTT.

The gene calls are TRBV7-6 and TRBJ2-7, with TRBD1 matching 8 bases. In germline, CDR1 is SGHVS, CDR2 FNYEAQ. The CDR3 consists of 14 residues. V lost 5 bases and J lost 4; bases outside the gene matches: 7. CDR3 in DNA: TGTGCCAGCAGCCCCAGGACAGGGCCTTACGAGCAGTACTTC. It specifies CASSPRTGPYEQYF.

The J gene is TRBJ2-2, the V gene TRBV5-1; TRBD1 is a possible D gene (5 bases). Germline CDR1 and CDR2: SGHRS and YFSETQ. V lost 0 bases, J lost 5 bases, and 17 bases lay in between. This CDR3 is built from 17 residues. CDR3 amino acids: CASSLEGPKRQTGELFF. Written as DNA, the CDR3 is TGCGCCAGCAGCTTGGAGGGGCCGAAGCGTCAGACCGGGGAGCTGTTTTTT.

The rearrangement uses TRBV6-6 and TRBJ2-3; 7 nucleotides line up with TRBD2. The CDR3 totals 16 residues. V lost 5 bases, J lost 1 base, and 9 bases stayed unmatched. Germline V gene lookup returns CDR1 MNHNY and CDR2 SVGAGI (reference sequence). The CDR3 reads CASSALLGGGTDTQYF. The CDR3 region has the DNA TGTGCCAGCAGTGCCCTACTGGGGGGGGGCACAGATACGCAGTATTTT.

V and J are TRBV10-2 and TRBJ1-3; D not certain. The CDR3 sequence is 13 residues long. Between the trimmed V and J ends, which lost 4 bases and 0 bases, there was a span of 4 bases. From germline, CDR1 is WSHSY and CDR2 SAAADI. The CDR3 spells CASSGLSGNTIYF. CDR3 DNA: TGCGCCAGCAGTGGACTCTCTGGAAACACCATATATTTT.

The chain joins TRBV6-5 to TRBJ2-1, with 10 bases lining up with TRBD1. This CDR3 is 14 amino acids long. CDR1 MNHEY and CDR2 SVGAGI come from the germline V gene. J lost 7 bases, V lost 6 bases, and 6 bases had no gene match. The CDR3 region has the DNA TGTGCCAGCAGCATGACAGGGGGCAGGAATGAGCAGTTCTTC. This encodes CASSMTGGRNEQFF.

Here the CDR3 DNA reads TGTGCCAGCAGTGAAGAAACAGGGAGCAACTATGGCTACACCTTC. Translated, it gives CASSEETGSNYGYTF. The chain is built from TRBV2 and TRBJ1-2, with D maybe TRBD1 (6 bases). The germline V gene has CDR1 SNHLY and CDR2 FYNNEI. The V and J ends lost 1 base and 2 bases respectively, with 11 bases between them. This CDR3 is built from 15 residues.

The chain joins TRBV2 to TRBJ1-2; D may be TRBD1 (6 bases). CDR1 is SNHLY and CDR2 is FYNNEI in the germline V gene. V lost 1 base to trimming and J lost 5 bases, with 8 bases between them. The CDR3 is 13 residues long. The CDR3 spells CASSEDREYGYTF. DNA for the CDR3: TGTGCCAGCAGTGAAGACAGGGAGTATGGCTACACCTTC.

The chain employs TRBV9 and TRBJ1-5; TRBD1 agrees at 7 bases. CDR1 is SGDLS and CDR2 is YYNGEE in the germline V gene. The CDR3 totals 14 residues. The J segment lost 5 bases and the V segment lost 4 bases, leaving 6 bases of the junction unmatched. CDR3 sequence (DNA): TGTGCCAGCAGCCGTAGACAGGGTTATCAGCCCCAGCATTTT. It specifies CASSRRQGYQPQHF.